Listed below are T cell receptor beta chains from one sample, sequenced in a study of blood T cell repertoires in COVID-19. Measured with immunoSEQ multiplex PCR; TCRdb has only the in-frame clones, and not every one. In the table there are about 390,000 clones, around 87% of which are singletons. Sequenced sample: PBMCs or T cells enriched from blood (not recorded which). These receptor sequences come from a woman aged 50 to 60 who had recovered from COVID-19. Both conserved end residues are part of each CDR3. A D gene is named only where the DNA matches it firmly. Rows give clone size only sometimes, using once, few, many, or a class for an expanded clone.

d_call,j_call,clone_size,v_call,cdr3_aa,cdr3_nt
-,TRBJ1-4,-,TRBV7-9,CASSLALQGNEKLFF,TGTGCCAGCAGCTTAGCGTTACAGGGTAATGAAAAACTGTTTTTT
-,TRBJ1-2,many,TRBV4-1,CASSPRTGDDYGYTF,TGCGCCAGCAGCCCCCGCACGGGAGATGACTATGGCTACACCTTC
TRBD1,TRBJ2-7,-,TRBV5-6,CASSPGTEAYEQYF,TGTGCCAGCAGCCCCGGGACAGAGGCTTACGAGCAGTACTTC
-,TRBJ1-1,-,TRBV25-1,CASSESHFRNTEAFF,TGTGCCAGCAGTGAATCTCACTTCCGGAACACTGAAGCTTTCTTT
-,TRBJ1-2,-,TRBV11-2,CASSLQISFSYGYTF,TGTGCCAGCAGCTTACAGATAAGTTTCTCCTATGGCTACACCTTC
TRBD1,TRBJ2-5,-,TRBV3-1/TRBV3-2,CASSQGRDRRSETQYF,TGTGCCAGCAGCCAAGGCCGGGACAGGCGGTCAGAGACCCAGTACTTC
-,TRBJ1-3,-,TRBV5-1,CASSFRGDPNTIYF,TGCGCCAGCAGCTTCCGGGGGGATCCGAACACCATATATTTT
TRBD1,TRBJ1-2,-,TRBV24-1,CATTGTRDRVIRDYGYTF,TGTGCCACTACGGGGACTCGGGACAGGGTAATTAGGGACTATGGCTACACCTTC
-,TRBJ1-2,few,TRBV9,CASSPPTGRYGYTF,TGTGCCAGCAGCCCACCGACAGGCAGATATGGCTACACCTTC
-,TRBJ1-2,-,TRBV30,CAWRRRYGYTF,TGTGCCTGGAGGAGAAGATATGGCTACACCTTC
-,TRBJ1-1,-,TRBV5-1,CASSPNLNTEAFF,TGCGCCAGCAGCCCCAACTTGAACACTGAAGCTTTCTTT
TRBD2,TRBJ2-1,-,TRBV7-3,CASSPLTSGRDNEQFF,TGTGCCAGCAGCCCCCTGACTAGCGGAAGGGACAATGAGCAGTTCTTC
-,TRBJ1-3,-,TRBV7-9,CASSRLEHSGNTIYF,TGTGCCAGCAGCCGACTAGAGCACTCTGGAAACACCATATATTTT
-,TRBJ2-7,-,TRBV3-1/TRBV3-2,CASSRMGAEQYF,TGTGCCAGCAGCAGAATGGGGGCCGAGCAGTACTTC
-,TRBJ1-1,-,TRBV2,CASTYLTGGRHTEAFF,TGTGCCAGCACCTACTTGACGGGTGGGAGGCACACTGAAGCTTTCTTT
-,TRBJ1-1,-,TRBV18,CASSDSGNTEAFF,TGTGCCAGCTCGGACAGCGGGAACACTGAAGCTTTCTTT
-,TRBJ1-2,once,TRBV27,CASSSSGLQGAYGYTF,TGTGCCAGCAGTTCCAGCGGCTTACAAGGAGCCTATGGCTACACCTTC
-,TRBJ1-5,once,TRBV30,CAWSRGASSNQPQHF,TGTGCCTGGAGTAGAGGAGCGAGTAGCAATCAGCCCCAGCATTTT
-,TRBJ1-3,-,TRBV27,CASSPLRAGNTIYF,TGTGCCAGCAGTCCTCTCAGGGCCGGAAACACCATATATTTT
-,TRBJ1-2,few,TRBV14,CASNKGGFSYGYTF,TGTGCCAGCAATAAAGGGGGATTTAGCTATGGCTACACCTTC
TRBD2,TRBJ2-1,-,TRBV19,CASSTSGVYNEQFF,TGTGCCAGTAGTACCAGCGGGGTCTACAATGAGCAGTTCTTC
-,TRBJ1-1,-,TRBV11-2,CASSLISVMNTEAFF,TGTGCCAGCAGCTTGATATCGGTCATGAACACTGAAGCTTTCTTT
-,TRBJ1-1,-,TRBV7-2,CASSSGGGSVNTEAFF,TGTGCCAGCAGCTCAGGCGGGGGCAGCGTGAACACTGAAGCTTTCTTT
TRBD1,TRBJ1-5,-,TRBV5-5,CASSLEDRANQPQHF,TGTGCCAGCAGCTTGGAGGACAGGGCCAATCAGCCCCAGCATTTT
-,TRBJ1-4,few,TRBV19,CASSTSLGFATNEKLFF,TGTGCCAGTAGTACCTCCCTTGGCTTTGCAACTAATGAAAAACTGTTTTTT
-,TRBJ1-2,-,TRBV7-9,CASSLAARTDYGYTF,TGTGCCAGCAGCTTAGCGGCCCGGACAGACTATGGCTACACCTTC
-,TRBJ2-2,-,TRBV27,CASRPATLTRGGSGELFF,TGTGCCAGCAGACCCGCGACCCTAACACGGGGTGGGTCCGGGGAGCTGTTTTTT
TRBD1,TRBJ1-2,-,TRBV3-1/TRBV3-2,CASSQSDRAGYGYTF,TGTGCCAGCAGCCAATCGGACAGGGCAGGCTATGGCTACACCTTC
-,TRBJ2-3,-,TRBV7-9,CASSLASLSTDTQYF,TGTGCCAGCAGCTTAGCGAGCCTGAGCACAGATACGCAGTATTTT
-,TRBJ2-1,-,TRBV27,CASSLERRLNSYNEQFF,TGTGCCAGCAGCCTTGAGAGGAGGCTGAACTCCTACAATGAGCAGTTCTTC
TRBD1,TRBJ1-2,-,TRBV5-1,CASSLGQGSYGYTF,TGCGCCAGCAGCTTGGGACAGGGGAGCTATGGCTACACCTTC
-,TRBJ2-6,-,TRBV27,CASSSIYRGAGANVLTF,TGTGCCAGCAGCTCTATATATCGCGGGGCTGGGGCCAACGTCCTGACTTTC
TRBD1,TRBJ1-2,-,TRBV5-5,CASSREGQGANYGYTF,TGTGCCAGCAGCCGGGAGGGTCAGGGGGCTAACTATGGCTACACCTTC
TRBD1,TRBJ2-3,-,TRBV2,CASSDQGAVADTQYF,TGTGCCAGCAGTGACCAGGGGGCGGTTGCAGATACGCAGTATTTT
-,TRBJ2-1,-,TRBV4-3,CASSQDLVSSYNEQFF,TGCGCCAGCAGCCAAGATCTAGTTAGCTCCTACAATGAGCAGTTCTTC
TRBD1,TRBJ1-1,-,TRBV2,CASSPGTGGVGMNTEAFF,TGTGCCAGCAGTCCCGGCACAGGGGGCGTGGGGATGAACACTGAAGCTTTCTTT
TRBD1,TRBJ1-1,few,TRBV5-6,CASSLDRGAANTEAFF,TGTGCCAGCAGCCTGGACAGGGGGGCGGCGAACACTGAAGCTTTCTTT
TRBD2,TRBJ2-3,-,TRBV30,CAWTGGDTQYF,TGTGCCTGGACGGGGGGGGATACGCAGTATTTT
-,TRBJ1-1,-,TRBV18,CASSTVNTEAFF,TGTGCCAGCTCGACAGTGAACACTGAAGCTTTCTTT
-,TRBJ1-5,-,TRBV4-1,CASSQTPGRAGNQPQHF,TGCGCCAGCAGCCAAACCCCTGGCAGGGCGGGCAATCAGCCCCAGCATTTT
-,TRBJ1-1,-,TRBV2,CASSYSVLEAFF,TGTGCCAGCAGTTACTCGGTTCTTGAAGCTTTCTTT
-,TRBJ1-2,-,TRBV29-1,CSVETTEDYGYTF,TGCAGCGTTGAAACTACGGAAGACTATGGCTACACCTTC
TRBD1,TRBJ1-5,-,TRBV28,CATQEQGNQPQHF,TGTGCCACTCAAGAACAGGGGAATCAGCCCCAGCATTTT
-,TRBJ1-4,-,TRBV19,CASSISRYSDEKLFF,TGTGCCAGTAGTATTTCCCGATACTCCGATGAAAAACTGTTTTTT
TRBD2,TRBJ2-3,-,TRBV28,CASSFSTAGVGTDTQYF,TGTGCCAGCAGTTTCTCCACAGCGGGGGTCGGAACAGATACGCAGTATTTT
-,TRBJ2-1,-,TRBV5-1,CASSFTTRDTRNEQFF,TGCGCCAGCAGCTTCACAACCCGGGACACTAGGAATGAGCAGTTCTTC